Presented here are 2 T cell receptor beta chains from one specimen sequenced in a study of T cells in Graves' hyperthyroidism and ophthalmopathy. Amplified TCR beta CDR3 regions derived from RNA transcripts. First-round RT-PCR of the TCR CDR3 relied on the HTBI primer set. TCRdb re-derived calls from the multiplex PCR reads in MiXCR, one entry per CDR3 protein. This table has over 650,000 distinct CDR3 sequences, less than 20% appearing once. The sequencing sample was made of blood. Source of these receptors: a man aged 18-30 years with Graves' hyperthyroidism.

This clonotype was picked up many times. The V and J genes are TRBV11-1 and TRBJ2-3; no clear D gene. Germline V gene sequence: CDR1 SGHAT, CDR2 FQDESV (reference sequence). V shed 1 base and J shed 2 bases, with 16 bases lying between them. The CDR3 consists of 17 residues. CDR3 sequence (DNA): TGTGCCAGCAGCTTAGGTTCCAGGACCTTACCCACAGATACGCAGTATTTT. It is translated as CASSLGSRTLPTDTQYF.

This clonotype was seen at least ten times. This chain's CDR3 is CASSTLEAGRPTDTQYF. CDR3 DNA sequence: TGTGCCAGCAGCACCTTAGAAGCGGGCAGGCCCACAGATACGCAGTATTTT. This chain links TRBV27 with TRBJ2-3, with D tentatively TRBD2 (6 bases). This CDR3 contains 17 residues. Trimming removed 6 bases at V and 2 bases at J, with 21 bases between. The germline CDR1 and CDR2 sequences are MNHEY and SMNVEV (reference sequence).